The clone carrying this T cell receptor beta chain was seen once. The data were produced by immunoSEQ multiplex PCR, yet TCRdb's version contains in-frame clones alone and is incomplete. The repertoire holds about 70,000 clones, with approximately 94% as singletons. This record comes from a study of T cell clonotyping in hematopoietic cell transplantation. V lost 0 bases and J lost 7, with 13 bases in between. The length of the CDR3 is 13 residues. The germline V gene encodes CDR1 GTSNPN and CDR2 SVGIG (reference sequence). The chain employs TRBV30 and TRBJ2-7; D may be TRBD2 (6 bases). The sample consisted of peripheral blood mononuclear cells. The sequence came from a man aged 50 to 59 in good health. Some clones in this sample may be carry-over from other donors' samples. In DNA, the CDR3 is TGTGCCTGGAGTGTTGCGGGAAGCGGGGAGCAGTACTTC. Encoded protein: CAWSVAGSGEQYF.